The 25 T cell receptor beta chains given below trace back to one sample, sequenced in a study of cytomegalovirus exposure and HLA in healthy donors. Here immunoSEQ multiplex PCR was the method, and the copy in TCRdb shows in-frame clones only, minus some. This sample has over 100,000 clones, with 88% found just once. The sample comprised PBMCs. The receptor source for this set is a young woman in good health and CMV-seropositive.

The chain carries TRBV5-1 and TRBJ2-5; D gene unclear. Trimming took off 3 bases at V and 1 base at J, with 10 bases between the two ends. The germline V gene encodes CDR1 SGHRS and CDR2 YFSETQ. CDR3 length: 14 residues. CDR3 region: CASSSGSTQETQYF. As DNA, the CDR3 is TGCGCCAGCAGCTCCGGTTCTACCCAAGAGACCCAGTACTTC.

This clone was observed a single time. The chain has TRBV6-6 and TRBJ1-1; 12 positions match TRBD1. The germline gives CDR1 MNHNY, CDR2 SVGAGI (reference sequence). The CDR3 totals 14 residues. Trimming cost V 4 bases and J 10 bases; bases outside gene matches: 7. CDR3 sequence (DNA): TGTGCCAGCAGTTGGGACAGGGGGCACGGGGTAGCTTTCTTT. Amino acids: CASSWDRGHGVAFF.

This chain joins TRBV9 and TRBJ1-1, with 11 bases that match TRBD1. The J segment lost 6 bases and the V segment lost 3 bases, leaving 7 bases of the junction unmatched. The CDR3 is 15 amino acids. CDR1 SGDLS and CDR2 YYNGEE come from the germline V gene. In DNA, the CDR3 is TGTGCCAGCAGCGCCCAGGGACAGGGGGTCGCTGAAGCTTTCTTT. This codes for CASSAQGQGVAEAFF. The whole variable domain, remainder taken from reference TRBV9 and TRBJ1-1, is DSGVTQTPKHLITATGQRVTLRCSPRSGDLSVYWYQQSLDQGLQFLIQYYNGEERAKGNILERFSAQQFPDLHSELNLSSLELGDSALYFCASSAQGQGVAEAFFGQGTRLTVV.

This clone was counted only a few times. V is TRBV5-6 and J is TRBJ1-6, with 7 positions matching TRBD1. The germline V gene encodes CDR1 SGHDT and CDR2 YYEEEE. J was trimmed by 7 bases and V by 4 bases; bases with no gene match: 5. The CDR3 has 14 amino acids. This chain's CDR3 is CASSRGQVNSPLHF. In DNA, the CDR3 is TGTGCCAGCAGCCGAGGACAGGTGAATTCACCCCTCCACTTT.

The rearrangement links TRBV2 to TRBJ2-3; TRBD2 aligns across 9 bases. V was clipped by 5 bases and J by 3 bases; unmatched bases: 6. The germline CDR1 and CDR2 sequences are SNHLY and FYNNEI. There are 15 residues in the CDR3. CDR3 in amino acids: CASSRYSGGTDTQYF. In nucleotides, the CDR3 is TGTGCCAGCAGTCGGTACAGCGGGGGGACAGATACGCAGTATTTT.

This chain connects TRBV28 to TRBJ1-5, with 8 bases fitting TRBD1. The CDR3 consists of 15 residues. V dropped 10 bases and J dropped 7; count of bases not matched to a gene: 15. Germline assignment: CDR1 MDHEN and CDR2 SYDVKM. DNA for the CDR3: TGTGCCACACTCCGTACAGGGGGTATACGCCAGCCCCAGCATTTT. It encodes CATLRTGGIRQPQHF.

The V gene is TRBV7-8, the J gene TRBJ2-7; D might be TRBD2 (6 bases). The CDR3 has 15 amino acids. The germline gives CDR1 SGHVS, CDR2 FQNEAQ. The V and J ends lost 3 bases and 0 bases respectively, with 12 bases between them. In DNA, the CDR3 is TGTGCCAGCAGCTTGCGGGACGGCTACTCCTACGAGCAGTACTTC. Translated, it gives CASSLRDGYSYEQYF. The variable domain in full, with the rest retrieved from reference TRBV7-8 and TRBJ2-7, is GAGVSQSPRYKVAKRGQDVALRCDPISGHVSLFWYQQALGQGPEFLTYFQNEAQLDKSGLPSDRFFAERPEGSVSTLKIQRTQQEDSAVYLCASSLRDGYSYEQYFGPGTRLTVT.

The chain couples TRBV30 to TRBJ2-5, with a possible D match to TRBD2 (6 bases). V was shortened by 6 bases and J by 4 bases, with 15 bases between the two germline ends. The CDR3 totals 13 residues. The germline V gene has CDR1 GTSNPN and CDR2 SVGIG (reference sequence). The CDR3 DNA reads TGTGCCTGTTCCGGGATCGGGGGAGAGACCCAGTACTTC. As protein: CACSGIGGETQYF.

This clone was recorded a few times. In DNA, the CDR3 is TGTGCCAGCAGTTTAGACAGAGCTAACTATGGCTACACCTTC. Residues: CASSLDRANYGYTF. The rearrangement uses TRBV27 and TRBJ1-2, with D maybe TRBD1 (5 bases). Germline V gives CDR1 MNHEY, CDR2 SMNVEV (reference sequence). The ends were cut back, 2 bases at V and 0 bases at J, with 7 bases in the middle. The CDR3 is 14 amino acids.

This rearrangement joins TRBV18 to TRBJ2-1; D perhaps matches TRBD2 (8 bases). V lost 3 bases and J lost 8, with 23 bases in between. This CDR3 has 17 residues. Germline V CDR1 and CDR2: KGHSH, LQKENI. The CDR3 region is CASSPRGTRGLVDEQFF. CDR3 nucleotides: TGTGCCAGCTCACCCAGGGGGACTAGGGGATTGGTCGATGAGCAGTTCTTC.

This clone occurred once. The DNA for the CDR3 is TGCGCCAGCAGGGGGGTAGGACGGGGGACTAATGAAAAACTGTTTTTT. It specifies CASRGVGRGTNEKLFF. The chain uses TRBV4-1 and TRBJ1-4; D perhaps matches TRBD1 (5 bases). Deletions cut 6 bases from V and 2 bases from J, with 16 bases between. CDR1 is MGHRA and CDR2 is YSYEKL in the germline V gene. The CDR3 consists of 16 residues.

V is TRBV15 and J is TRBJ2-5; TRBD1 matches 8 bases. Germline V gene lookup returns CDR1 LNHNV and CDR2 YYDKDF (reference sequence). CDR3 length equals 16 residues. V gave up 0 bases and J gave up 1 base; unmatched junction bases: 4. As DNA, the CDR3 is TGTGCCACCAGCAGAGACCTGGACAGGGCCCAAGAGACCCAGTACTTC. Its translation: CATSRDLDRAQETQYF.

This chain uses TRBV5-1 with TRBJ2-1, with TRBD1 matching 7 bases. The CDR3 runs 16 residues. Trimming at V came to 4 bases and at J to 7 bases, leaving 14 bases not matched to a gene. Germline assignment: CDR1 SGHRS and CDR2 YFSETQ. This chain's CDR3 is CASSGTTGPYGNEQFF. CDR3 in DNA: TGCGCCAGCAGCGGAACGACAGGGCCTTATGGAAATGAGCAGTTCTTC.

V and J are TRBV6-5 and TRBJ2-1, with 7 bases aligning to TRBD2. Germline V gene sequence: CDR1 MNHEY, CDR2 SVGAGI. CDR3 length equals 15 residues. V was clipped by 1 base and J by 7 bases; unmatched bases: 7. For the CDR3, the DNA is TGTGCCAGCAGTTACTTAAAGCGGGAATTTAATGAGCAGTTCTTC. Protein product: CASSYLKREFNEQFF.

The chain is built from TRBV5-8 and TRBJ2-3, with a weak D call TRBD1 (5 bases). This CDR3 has 11 amino acids. Trimming shortened V by 2 bases and J by 14 bases, and 12 bases separated the two germline ends. Germline lookup yields CDR1 SGHTS and CDR2 YDEGEE. Here the CDR3 DNA reads TGTGCCAGCAGCTTCTCAGGGTTTGGGTATTTT. It codes for CASSFSGFGYF.

This clone was seen a single time. The chain employs TRBV5-1 and TRBJ2-3; 10 bases line up with TRBD2. This CDR3 has 15 amino acids. Germline CDR1 and CDR2: SGHRS and YFSETQ. With V trimmed by 2 bases and J by 14 bases, 14 bases remained unmatched. CDR3 coding DNA: TGCGCCAGCAGCTTCGGTTTTAGCGGGGGGTTGTTTCCGTATTTT. It is translated as CASSFGFSGGLFPYF.

This clone was detected only once. This chain connects TRBV2 to TRBJ2-7; 8 positions match TRBD2. Germline loops: CDR1 SNHLY, CDR2 FYNNEI. The CDR3 totals 15 residues. V dropped 6 bases and J dropped 4; count of bases not matched to a gene: 11. The CDR3 region is CASSVTGGGSYEQYF. CDR3 sequence (DNA): TGTGCCAGCAGCGTAACCGGCGGGGGGTCTTACGAGCAGTACTTC.

The J gene is TRBJ2-1, the V gene TRBV7-2; TRBD2 aligns across 9 bases. V lost 8 bases, J lost 6 bases, and 11 bases stayed unmatched. The germline CDR1 and CDR2 sequences are SGHTA and FQGNSA. The CDR3 has 15 amino acids. The CDR3 protein is CASDPGTSFFNEQFF. The CDR3 DNA sequence: TGTGCCAGCGACCCCGGGACTAGCTTTTTCAATGAGCAGTTCTTC.

The V and J genes are TRBV28 and TRBJ2-2; 9 bases map to TRBD2. Germline V gene sequence: CDR1 MDHEN, CDR2 SYDVKM. This CDR3 spans 18 amino acids. Trimming at V came to 2 bases and at J to 7 bases, leaving 14 bases not matched to a gene. The CDR3 region is CASSLHPSELAGIGELFF. In DNA, the CDR3 is TGTGCCAGCAGTTTACACCCCTCGGAGCTAGCGGGAATCGGGGAGCTGTTTTTT.

This clone was found once. The chain links TRBV7-8 to TRBJ1-1, with D maybe TRBD1 (5 bases). The CDR3 is 16 residues long. Trimming pared 6 bases from V and 1 base from J, leaving 18 bases between. From germline, CDR1 is SGHVS and CDR2 FQNEAQ. The CDR3 DNA follows: TGTGCCAGCAGTTATGGCGGGGCGTTAGGGAACACTGAAGCTTTCTTT. Translated, it gives CASSYGGALGNTEAFF.

This clone came up a few times. The chain is built from TRBV5-6 and TRBJ1-1; D remains unclear. V shed 2 bases and J shed 5 bases, with 10 bases lying between them. CDR3 length: 13 amino acids. Germline assignment: CDR1 SGHDT and CDR2 YYEEEE. Here the CDR3 DNA reads TGTGCCAGCAGCTTAATGCGAGGAACTGAAGCTTTCTTT. Protein: CASSLMRGTEAFF.

The chain uses TRBV7-8 and TRBJ1-2; D is unresolved. Germline V gives CDR1 SGHVS, CDR2 FQNEAQ. The V end lost 1 base, the J end lost 8 bases, and 5 bases lay between the germline ends. The CDR3 length is 11 residues. The CDR3 loop reads CASSLGRGYTF. CDR3 bases: TGTGCCAGCAGCTTAGGGAGGGGCTACACCTTC.

The chain employs TRBV5-1 and TRBJ2-2; 8 nucleotides match TRBD1. The CDR3 has 16 residues. With V trimmed by 4 bases and J by 5 bases, 10 bases remained unmatched. Per the germline V gene, CDR1 is SGHRS and CDR2 is YFSETQ. This CDR3 is CASSPGQDVRTGELFF. CDR3 sequence (DNA): TGCGCCAGCAGCCCGGGACAGGACGTTCGAACCGGGGAGCTGTTTTTT.

The V call is TRBV9, the J call TRBJ2-2; D is possibly TRBD2 (6 bases). The V gene lost 3 bases and the J gene lost 5 bases, with 17 bases spanning the gap. The CDR3 is made up of 16 amino acids. The V gene's germline CDR1 is SGDLS and CDR2 YYNGEE. The chain's CDR3 is CASSAFSRGGTGELFF. CDR3 DNA sequence: TGTGCCAGCAGCGCCTTTTCCCGGGGAGGAACCGGGGAGCTGTTTTTT. Together with reference TRBV9 and TRBJ2-2, the CDR3 gives the full variable domain: DSGVTQTPKHLITATGQRVTLRCSPRSGDLSVYWYQQSLDQGLQFLIQYYNGEERAKGNILERFSAQQFPDLHSELNLSSLELGDSALYFCASSAFSRGGTGELFFGEGSRLTVL.

The CDR3 sequence: CASSEGQGIWQPQHF. The DNA for the CDR3 is TGTGCCAGCAGTGAAGGTCAGGGAATCTGGCAGCCCCAGCATTTT. The J gene is TRBJ1-5, the V gene TRBV2, with D possibly TRBD1 on 5 matching bases. Trimming pared 1 base from V and 7 bases from J, leaving 14 bases between. This CDR3 has 15 residues. Per the germline V gene, CDR1 is SNHLY and CDR2 is FYNNEI.